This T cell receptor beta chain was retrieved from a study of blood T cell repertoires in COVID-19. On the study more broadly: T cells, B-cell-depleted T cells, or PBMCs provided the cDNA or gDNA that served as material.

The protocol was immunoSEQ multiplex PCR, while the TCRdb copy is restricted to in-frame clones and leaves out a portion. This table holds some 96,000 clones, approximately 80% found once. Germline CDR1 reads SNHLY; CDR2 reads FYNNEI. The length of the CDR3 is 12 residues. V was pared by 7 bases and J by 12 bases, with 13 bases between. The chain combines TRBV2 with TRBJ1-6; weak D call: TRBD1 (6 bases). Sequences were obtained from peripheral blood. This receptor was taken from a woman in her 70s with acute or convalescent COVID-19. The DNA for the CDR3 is TGTGCCAGCAACAGGGACCCCGGACCCCTCCACTTT. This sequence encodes CASNRDPGPLHF.